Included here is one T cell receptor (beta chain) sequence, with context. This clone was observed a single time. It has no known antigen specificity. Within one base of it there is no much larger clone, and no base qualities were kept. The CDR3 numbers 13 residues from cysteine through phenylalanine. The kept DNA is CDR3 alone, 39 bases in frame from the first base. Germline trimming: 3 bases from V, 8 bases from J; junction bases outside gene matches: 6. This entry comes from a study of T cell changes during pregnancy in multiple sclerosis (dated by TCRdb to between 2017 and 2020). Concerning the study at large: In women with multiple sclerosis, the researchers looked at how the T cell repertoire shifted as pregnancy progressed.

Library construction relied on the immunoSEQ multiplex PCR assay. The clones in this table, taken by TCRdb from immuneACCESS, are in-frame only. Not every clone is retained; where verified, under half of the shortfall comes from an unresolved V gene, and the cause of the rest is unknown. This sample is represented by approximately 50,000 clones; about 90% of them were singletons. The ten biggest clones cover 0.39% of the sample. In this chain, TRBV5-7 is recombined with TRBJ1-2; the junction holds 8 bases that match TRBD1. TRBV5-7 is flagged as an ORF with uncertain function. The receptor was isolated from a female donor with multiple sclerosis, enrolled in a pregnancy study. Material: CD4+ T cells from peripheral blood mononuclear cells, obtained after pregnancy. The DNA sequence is TGTGCCAGCAGCTCGGACAGGGTAGACGGCTACACCTTC. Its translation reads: CASSSDRVDGYTF.